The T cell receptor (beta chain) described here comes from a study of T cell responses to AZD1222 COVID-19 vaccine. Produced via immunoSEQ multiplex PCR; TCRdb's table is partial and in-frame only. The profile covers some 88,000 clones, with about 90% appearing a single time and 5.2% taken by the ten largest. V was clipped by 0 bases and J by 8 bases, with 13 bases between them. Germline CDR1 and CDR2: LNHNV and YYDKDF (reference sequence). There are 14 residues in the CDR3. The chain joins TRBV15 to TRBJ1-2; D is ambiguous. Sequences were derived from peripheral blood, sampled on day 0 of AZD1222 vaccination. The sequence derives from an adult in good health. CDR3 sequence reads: CATSRDKFTQGYTF. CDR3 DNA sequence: TGTGCCACCAGCAGAGATAAATTCACTCAGGGCTACACCTTC.